These 14 T cell receptor beta chains originate from one sample sequenced in a study of blood T cell repertoires in COVID-19. The table came from immunoSEQ multiplex PCR; TCRdb's copy has only in-frame clones and leaves some out. The sample lists about 300,000 clones; 85% to 90% were seen once. Sequences were obtained from peripheral blood. The receptor source for this set is a woman in her 50s with COVID-19, enrolled during active disease.

The chain couples TRBV7-2 to TRBJ2-1; 8 bases match TRBD2. The CDR3 is made up of 14 amino acids. Germline lookup yields CDR1 SGHTA and CDR2 FQGNSA. J was trimmed by 7 bases and V by 5 bases; bases with no gene match: 7. CDR3 sequence: CASSVGRATNEQFF. The CDR3 region has the DNA TGTGCCAGCAGCGTCGGGAGGGCCACAAATGAGCAGTTCTTC.

This chain uses TRBV24-1 with TRBJ1-5; D remains unclear. CDR1 is KGHDR, CDR2 SFDVKD, per germline. V lost 6 bases, J lost 7 bases, and 15 bases lay in between. This CDR3 has 14 amino acids. DNA of the CDR3: TGTGCCACCAGTTACTCGGGAAACGGCCAGCCCCAGCATTTT. Translating it yields CATSYSGNGQPQHF.

The chain carries TRBV5-6 and TRBJ1-1, with D possibly being TRBD1 (5 bases). Trimming took off 0 bases at V and 7 bases at J, with 7 bases between the two ends. Germline V CDR1 and CDR2: SGHDT, YYEEEE. This CDR3 spans 12 amino acids. The CDR3 sequence is CASSLGTREAFF. CDR3 nucleotides: TGTGCCAGCAGCTTGGGGACACGTGAAGCTTTCTTT.

This clone appeared a single time. This chain uses TRBV11-3 with TRBJ2-4, with 11 bases fitting TRBD2. Germline loops: CDR1 SGHNT, CDR2 YENEEA. The CDR3 totals 16 residues. J gave up 0 bases and V 7 bases, and 5 bases lay outside the gene matches. CDR3 sequence (DNA): TGTGCCAGCACCCCAGGACTAGCGGGAGCCAAAAACATTCAGTACTTC. This sequence encodes CASTPGLAGAKNIQYF.

The chain combines TRBV20-1 with TRBJ1-1; maybe TRBD1 (6 bases). The CDR3 extends over 12 amino acids. The germline CDR1 and CDR2 sequences are DFQATT and SNEGSKA (reference sequence). Trimming pared 3 bases from V and 6 bases from J, leaving 11 bases between. CDR3 coding DNA: TGCAGTGCTAGTGCACAGGGATCTGAAGCTTTCTTT. It translates to CSASAQGSEAFF.

This sequence joins TRBV7-9 and TRBJ1-1, with 7 bases aligning to TRBD1. J lost 0 bases, V lost 5 bases, and 12 bases had no gene match. The CDR3 contains 17 residues. Germline V CDR1 and CDR2: SEHNR, FQNEAQ (reference sequence). For the CDR3, the DNA is TGTGCCAGCAGCACTGACAGGGATGGGCTGATGAACACTGAAGCTTTCTTT. It codes for CASSTDRDGLMNTEAFF.

The chain combines TRBV6-2 or TRBV6-3 with TRBJ2-5; the D is unclear. Trimming took off 4 bases at V and 2 bases at J, with 2 bases between the two ends. Germline V gives CDR1 MNHEY, CDR2 SVGEGT. This CDR3 contains 11 residues. CDR3 bases: TGTGCCAGCAGTTCACAAGAGACCCAGTACTTC. Protein product: CASSSQETQYF.

This clone has more than one count but fewer than ten. The chain uses TRBV4-2 and TRBJ1-5; D is possibly TRBD1 (6 bases). The CDR3 contains 16 residues. Trimming removed 4 bases from V and 4 bases from J, with 17 bases in between. The germline V gene encodes CDR1 LGHNA and CDR2 YNFKEQ. The CDR3 loop reads CASSLISGQPNQPQHF. CDR3 bases: TGTGCCAGCAGCCTCATCTCTGGACAGCCTAATCAGCCCCAGCATTTT.

This chain links TRBV6-5 with TRBJ2-7; TRBD1 matches 8 bases. Germline lookup yields CDR1 MNHEY and CDR2 SVGAGI. Unmatched junction bases numbered 9, after V lost 2 bases and J lost 3 bases. The CDR3 has 16 amino acids. The CDR3 protein is CASSYERQGANYEQYF. CDR3 in DNA: TGTGCCAGCAGTTACGAGCGCCAGGGGGCGAACTACGAGCAGTACTTC.

The chain links TRBV5-5 to TRBJ2-3; 13 nucleotides line up with TRBD2. Germline V gene sequence: CDR1 SGHKS, CDR2 YYEKEE (reference sequence). The ends lost 3 bases at V and 7 bases at J; junction bases unmatched: 8. This CDR3 has 16 residues. The CDR3: CASSSLWTSGSNTQYF. The CDR3 DNA is TGTGCCAGCAGCTCGCTTTGGACTAGCGGGAGTAATACGCAGTATTTT. Based on the CDR3 plus reference TRBV5-5 and TRBJ2-3, the full variable domain is DAGVTQSPTHLIKTRGQQVTLRCSPISGHKSVSWYQQVLGQGPQFIFQYYEKEERGRGNFPDRFSARQFPNYSSELNVNALLLGDSALYLCASSSLWTSGSNTQYFGPGTRLTVL.

The gene calls are TRBV7-3 and TRBJ2-1; 7 bases match TRBD1. In germline, CDR1 is SGHTA, CDR2 FQGTGA. V shed 2 bases and J 9 bases; nucleotides not matched to a gene: 4. CDR3 length equals 13 residues. The chain's CDR3 is CASSLGQVAEQFF. The CDR3 DNA sequence: TGTGCCAGCAGCTTAGGACAGGTAGCTGAGCAGTTCTTC.

The rearrangement uses TRBV2 and TRBJ1-1; 7 nucleotides line up with TRBD1. CDR3 length: 14 residues. CDR1 and CDR2 (germline): SNHLY, FYNNEI. V gave up 9 bases and J gave up 4 bases; unmatched junction bases: 11. The CDR3 bases are TGTGCCAGTAAAGGGGACAGTCGGTTCACTGAAGCTTTCTTT. It is translated as CASKGDSRFTEAFF.

This clone was counted a few times. DNA of the CDR3: TGTGCCAGCAGCCAAGATCGACAGGGGAGGGCTGAAGCTTTCTTT. Amino acid sequence: CASSQDRQGRAEAFF. The chain is built from TRBV4-2 and TRBJ1-1; the match to TRBD1 covers 8 bases. CDR1 LGHNA and CDR2 YNFKEQ come from the germline V gene. There are 15 residues in the CDR3. Trimming cost V 0 bases and J 6 bases; bases outside gene matches: 6.

The chain joins TRBV6-5 to TRBJ2-1; TRBD2 aligns across 11 bases. V lost 5 bases and J lost 4; bases outside the gene matches: 1. CDR1 MNHEY and CDR2 SVGAGI come from the germline V gene. This CDR3 is 14 amino acids long. The CDR3 protein is CASSRLAGYNEQFF. The CDR3 DNA reads as TGTGCCAGCAGTCGACTAGCGGGGTACAATGAGCAGTTCTTC.